This T cell receptor (beta chain) was profiled in a study of CD8+ T cells in alopecia areata. Extraction of RNA preceded its reverse transcription into cDNA, which served as the sequencing template. Measured with immunoSEQ multiplex PCR; TCRdb has only the in-frame clones, and not every one. The data contain approximately 150,000 clones, around two thirds of them singletons. V gave up 4 bases and J gave up 8 bases, with 17 bases separating them. Germline CDR1 and CDR2: PRHDT and FYEKMQ (reference sequence). This CDR3 comprises 14 residues. This clone has only a few counts. The chain carries TRBV13 and TRBJ1-2, with D possibly matching TRBD1 (5 bases). Sequenced sample: CD8+ T cells sorted from blood. The sequence came from a human donor in good health. CDR3 region: CASSSSPGTRGYTF. CDR3 coding DNA: TGTGCCAGCAGCTCCTCACCCGGGACGCGCGGCTACACCTTC.